The 18 T cell receptor beta chains reported below all come from one sample, sequenced in a study of blood T cells in healthy people across ages. It was with a sample-barcoded 5' primer and a J-beta primer mix that a second PCR of roughly 6 to 11 cycles was run. TCRdb recomputed calls from the 5' RACE reads with MiXCR, one row per CDR3 protein. The sample holds about 730,000 distinct CDR3 sequences, roughly two fifths seen once. Sequences were obtained from blood. Receptor source: an older woman in good health.

To note about this clonotype: This may come from a read error, since a much larger clone is one base off. J is TRBJ2-5 and V is TRBV12-3 or TRBV12-4, with D possibly being TRBD2 (7 bases). V was shortened by 7 bases and J by 12 bases, with 18 bases between the two germline ends. CDR3 size: 12 residues. CDR3 loop: CASTHLGRGEYF. The CDR3 DNA reads as TGTGCCAGCACCCATCTGGGGAGGGGGGAGTACTTC.

In this sample, this clonotype turned up a few times. This rearrangement joins TRBV6-1 to TRBJ2-1; 7 positions match TRBD1. The V gene end was trimmed by 7 bases and the J gene end by 4 bases; junction bases not matched to a gene: 10. The CDR3 covers 15 residues. Germline V gene sequence: CDR1 MNHNS, CDR2 SASEGT. The CDR3 is CASTEGGQKYNEQFF. The DNA for the CDR3 is TGTGCCAGCACCGAAGGGGGACAGAAGTACAATGAGCAGTTCTTC.

This clonotype was seen a few times. The gene calls are TRBV12-3 or TRBV12-4 and TRBJ2-2; no firm D call. The CDR3 totals 12 residues. V was shortened by 3 bases and J by 5 bases, with 4 bases between the two germline ends. In DNA, the CDR3 is TGTGCCAGCAGTTTTAGGACCGGGGAGCTGTTTTTT. Its protein product is CASSFRTGELFF.

The V gene is TRBV29-1, the J gene TRBJ2-1; 9 nucleotides line up with TRBD1. This CDR3 is built from 13 residues. V lost 7 bases to trimming and J lost 12 bases; unmatched junction nucleotides: 13. Germline V lookup: CDR1 SQVTM, CDR2 ANQGSEA. CDR3 sequence reads: CSGSTGGGDTQFF. The DNA for the CDR3 is TGCAGCGGGTCGACAGGGGGAGGGGATACGCAGTTCTTC.

This clonotype was seen more than once but under ten times. This rearrangement joins TRBV12-3 or TRBV12-4 to TRBJ1-2; no clear D. CDR3 length: 13 residues. V shed 2 bases and J shed 5 bases, with 9 bases lying between them. CDR3 nucleotide sequence: TGTGCCAGCAGTTTAAGAGCGGGGTATGGCTACACCTTC. Its translation: CASSLRAGYGYTF.

The chain joins TRBV20-1 to TRBJ1-2; the D is unclear. The V gene's germline CDR1 is DFQATT and CDR2 SNEGSKA (reference sequence). V lost 4 bases and J lost 5, with 11 bases in between. This CDR3 comprises 12 residues. This CDR3 is CSAIEGFYGYTF. The CDR3 bases are TGCAGTGCTATAGAAGGTTTTTATGGCTACACCTTC.

The gene calls are TRBV6-1 and TRBJ2-5; D is undetermined. This CDR3 has 15 amino acids. CDR1 MNHNS and CDR2 SASEGT come from the germline V gene. V dropped 3 bases and J dropped 0 bases, with 11 bases sitting between them. The CDR3 DNA follows: TGTGCCAGCAGTGAGTCTAGTTCGTACCAAGAGACCCAGTACTTC. Protein product: CASSESSSYQETQYF.

V gene TRBV3-1 combines with J gene TRBJ1-1; D ambiguous. Trimming removed 0 bases from V and 1 base from J, with 6 bases in between. This CDR3 comprises 14 residues. Germline V gives CDR1 LGHDT, CDR2 YNNKEL (reference sequence). CDR3 bases: TGTGCCAGCAGCCAAGAAACCCCGAACACTGAAGCTTTCTTT. This gives the protein CASSQETPNTEAFF.

This clonotype was detected only a few times. V gene TRBV12-3 or TRBV12-4 combines with J gene TRBJ2-3; TRBD2 aligns across 7 bases. The CDR3 loop spans 16 amino acids. V shed 4 bases, J shed 0 bases, and the junction held 7 bases outside the gene matches. CDR3 nucleotide sequence: TGTGCCAGCAGTTCAACAGCGGGGAGTAGCACAGATACGCAGTATTTT. Protein sequence: CASSSTAGSSTDTQYF.

This chain joins TRBV29-1 and TRBJ2-1; 7 bases are a match to TRBD2. The CDR3 is 14 residues long. Germline V lookup: CDR1 SQVTM, CDR2 ANQGSEA. The CDR3 DNA is TGCAACTTGCACCGGGACTACGACTACAATGAGCAGTTCTTC. The encoded protein is CNLHRDYDYNEQFF.

This clonotype was found a few times. The chain links TRBV20-1 to TRBJ1-2, with a possible D match to TRBD1 (5 bases). CDR3 length: 14 amino acids. The germline gives CDR1 DFQATT, CDR2 SNEGSKA (reference sequence). V was clipped by 5 bases and J by 2 bases, with 15 bases between them. The CDR3 region has the DNA TGCAGTGCTCCAGGGAGTTCGGGCAACTATGGCTACACCTTC. Its translation is CSAPGSSGNYGYTF.

V is TRBV7-9 and J is TRBJ2-6; no reliable D call. The CDR3 length is 15 residues. Trimming removed 5 bases from V and 3 bases from J, with 11 bases in between. Germline values: CDR1 SEHNR, CDR2 FQNEAQ (reference sequence). CDR3 coding DNA: TGTGCCAGCAGCCATTCAACGAGTGGGGCCAACGTCCTGACTTTC. Residues: CASSHSTSGANVLTF.

V gene TRBV3-1 combines with J gene TRBJ2-1; D ambiguous. This CDR3 region has 15 residues. The germline V gene has CDR1 LGHDT and CDR2 YNNKEL (reference sequence). The germline V and J ends were trimmed by 7 bases and 0 bases, with 13 bases remaining between them. The DNA of the CDR3 is TGTGCCAGCAAGTGTTCGACCAGCTCCTACAATGAGCAGTTCTTC. Encoded protein: CASKCSTSSYNEQFF.

The CDR3 nucleotides are TGTGCCACCAGTGATAGACTAGCAGATACGCAGTATTTT. Translating it yields CATSDRLADTQYF. The chain joins TRBV24-1 to TRBJ2-3, with D perhaps TRBD2 (6 bases). Germline loops: CDR1 KGHDR, CDR2 SFDVKD. Between the trimmed V and J ends, which lost 3 bases and 4 bases, there was a span of 7 bases. CDR3 length: 13 amino acids.

This clonotype was counted only a few times. The chain links TRBV20-1 to TRBJ1-2; perhaps TRBD1 as D (5 bases). The V gene lost 5 bases and the J gene lost 2 bases, with 18 bases spanning the gap. This CDR3 is built from 15 residues. Looked up from germline, CDR1 is DFQATT and CDR2 is SNEGSKA (reference sequence). The CDR3 here is CSARIQGLRNYGYTF. CDR3 nucleotides: TGCAGTGCTCGCATTCAGGGCCTGAGAAACTATGGCTACACCTTC.

V usage is TRBV20-1 and J usage is TRBJ2-1, with 7 bases lining up with TRBD2. After removal of 8 bases from V and 9 bases from J, the junction contained 4 bases not matched to a gene. Germline V gives CDR1 DFQATT, CDR2 SNEGSKA (reference sequence). CDR3 size: 10 residues. In DNA, the CDR3 is TGCAGTTCACGGGGGGTTGAGCAGTTCTTC. Its translation is CSSRGVEQFF.

This clonotype has a handful of counts. The chain is built from TRBV27 and TRBJ2-7, with 8 bases aligning to TRBD1. V shed 5 bases, J shed 4 bases, and the junction held 13 bases outside the gene matches. CDR1 is MNHEY and CDR2 is SMNVEV in the germline V gene (reference sequence). The CDR3 totals 16 residues. This chain's CDR3 is CASSKLSTGVKYEQYF. CDR3 coding DNA: TGTGCCAGCAGTAAACTTTCGACAGGGGTAAAGTACGAGCAGTACTTC.

In its sample, this clonotype was seen a few times. The V gene is TRBV28, the J gene TRBJ2-2; D remains ambiguous. The V end was cut by 2 bases, the J end by 4 bases, with 14 bases between. This CDR3 is 16 amino acids long. Germline-derived CDR1 and CDR2 are MDHEN and SYDVKM. DNA of the CDR3: TGTGCCAGCAGTTTACAGGCAGGCTTTCCCACCGGGGAGCTGTTTTTT. This codes for CASSLQAGFPTGELFF.